This T cell receptor (beta chain) stems from a study of blood T cell repertoires in COVID-19. Study as a whole: PBMCs, B-cell-depleted T cells, or T cells were the source of the cDNA or gDNA that made up the material.

J gave up 8 bases and V 4 bases, and 11 bases lay outside the gene matches. Germline V lookup: CDR1 SGHRS, CDR2 YFSETQ. This CDR3 is built from 16 residues. Original data processing: The assay estimated nucleated cells by amplifying reference gene primers. The assay was immunoSEQ multiplex PCR, and TCRdb's table has in-frame clones only and misses some. The DNA was the basis for D and trimming; V, J and clone size are from that table. Seen here are about 220,000 clones, 85% to 90% observed once, and the top ten hold more than 12%. Contact with a PCR-confirmed or clinician-diagnosed COVID-19 case occurred within 2 weeks of entry.

What was sequenced was PBMCs or T cells enriched from blood (not recorded which). The chain combines TRBV5-1 with TRBJ2-3; 12 positions match TRBD2. The clonotype comes from a young man who had been exposed to COVID-19. The CDR3 is CASSGTSGRSPPTQYF. The CDR3 DNA reads as TGCGCCAGCAGCGGGACTAGCGGGCGATCTCCCCCTACGCAGTATTTT.